The 9 T cell receptor beta chains below come from one sample, sequenced in a study. MiXCR, applied by TCRdb to the RT-PCR reads, yields one record per CDR3 protein. The data hold about 680,000 distinct CDR3 sequences, with 12% to 15% observed a single time. Specimen: memory CD4+ T cells from blood. The receptors were gathered from a female donor in good health, serving as a healthy control.

This clonotype was seen many times. This rearrangement joins TRBV4-3 to TRBJ2-7, with 9 bases aligning to TRBD1. Germline lookup yields CDR1 LGHNA and CDR2 YSLEER. The length of the CDR3 is 15 residues. V shed 0 bases, J shed 4 bases, and the junction held 4 bases outside the gene matches. In DNA, the CDR3 is TGCGCCAGCAGCCAAGATCGGGGACAGGGATACGAGCAGTACTTC. As protein: CASSQDRGQGYEQYF.

This clonotype was detected many times. The genes are TRBV7-2 and TRBJ2-7; 7 nucleotides align to TRBD1. The germline CDR1 and CDR2 sequences are SGHTA and FQGNSA. The CDR3 runs 15 residues. V was clipped by 5 bases and J by 0 bases; unmatched bases: 7. CDR3 bases: TGTGCCAGCAGCCAAGGACAGGCGGTCTCCTACGAGCAGTACTTC. Translation: CASSQGQAVSYEQYF.

This clonotype was observed a few times. The CDR3: CASSQTRDRFSSYEQYF. For the CDR3, the DNA is TGTGCCAGCAGCCAAACTCGGGACAGGTTCTCCTCCTACGAGCAGTACTTC. The rearrangement uses TRBV4-2 and TRBJ2-7; 8 nucleotides match TRBD1. V lost 2 bases and J lost 0; bases outside the gene matches: 9. The CDR3 totals 17 residues. Germline-derived CDR1 and CDR2 are LGHNA and YNFKEQ.

J is TRBJ1-2 and V is TRBV28; D is unresolved. From germline, CDR1 is MDHEN and CDR2 SYDVKM. V shed 7 bases and J shed 7 bases, with 22 bases lying between them. CDR3 size: 15 residues. In nucleotides, the CDR3 is TGTGCCAGCACCCCCCAGAGAGGTAGAGGATCTGGCTACACCTTC. Its translation: CASTPQRGRGSGYTF.

A few counts support this clonotype. The V call is TRBV20-1, the J call TRBJ2-1; 8 nucleotides line up with TRBD2. The ends lost 3 bases at V and 4 bases at J; junction bases unmatched: 5. This CDR3 comprises 14 residues. Germline loops: CDR1 DFQATT, CDR2 SNEGSKA (reference sequence). CDR3 sequence: CSARGTRGYNEQFF. In DNA, the CDR3 is TGCAGTGCTAGGGGGACTAGAGGATACAATGAGCAGTTCTTC.

This clonotype showed up just a few times. This rearrangement joins TRBV21-1 to TRBJ2-5; the DNA was not compared with TRBD2, the D call given in the table. TRBV21-1 represents a pseudogene. This CDR3 has 20 amino acids. The CDR3 loop is CASSKGLPSGRKWAQETQYF. The CDR3 region has the DNA TGTGCCAGCAGCAAAGGTCTGCCTAGCGGGAGGAAGTGGGCCCAAGAGACCCAGTACTTC.

This clonotype was counted many times. The chain recombines TRBV5-6 with TRBJ2-5; D is undetermined. The CDR3 consists of 15 residues. The V gene lost 0 bases and the J gene lost 5 bases, with 14 bases spanning the gap. Germline V CDR1 and CDR2: SGHDT, YYEEEE. CDR3 region: CASSLGGPRSETQYF. The DNA of the CDR3 is TGTGCCAGCAGCTTGGGCGGACCTAGGTCGGAGACCCAGTACTTC.

The table lists this clonotype with a few counts. The rearrangement uses TRBV7-2 and TRBJ2-7, with 8 bases lining up with TRBD2. CDR1 and CDR2 from the germline V gene are SGHTA and FQGNSA. The CDR3 extends over 14 amino acids. J gave up 7 bases and V 4 bases, and 9 bases lay outside the gene matches. CDR3 amino acids: CASSSARGGGEQYF. In nucleotides, the CDR3 is TGTGCCAGCAGCTCGGCCCGGGGGGGCGGTGAGCAGTACTTC. The entire variable domain, with the rest obtained from reference TRBV7-2 and TRBJ2-7, is as follows: GAGVSQSPSNKVTEKGKDVELRCDPISGHTALYWYRQSLGQGLEFLIYFQGNSAPDKSGLPSDRFSAERTGGSVSTLTIQRTQQEDSAVYLCASSSARGGGEQYFGPGTRLTVT.

A few counts support this clonotype. V is TRBV5-1 and J is TRBJ2-7, with 7 positions matching TRBD2. Germline loops: CDR1 SGHRS, CDR2 YFSETQ. CDR3 length equals 15 residues. Losses at the gene ends were 1 base for V and 5 bases for J; bases not matched to a gene: 9. In nucleotides, the CDR3 is TGCGCCAGCAGCTTGCGTGCGGGAGCCCCGGACGAGCAGTACTTC. Encoded protein: CASSLRAGAPDEQYF.